The clone carrying this T cell receptor (beta chain) was observed at least ten times. MiXCR, applied by TCRdb to the 5' RACE reads, yields one record per CDR3 protein. The table has fewer than 250,000 distinct CDR3 sequences, approximately 7% seen once. V was pared by 5 bases and J by 2 bases, with 12 bases between. The CDR3 runs 15 residues. This record belongs to a study of identical twins. These data also featured in a second study, about yellow fever vaccine responses in identical twins.

The receptor comes from a woman aged 18-29 years in good health. J is TRBJ2-2 and V is TRBV12-3 or TRBV12-4; no clear D gene. The sequenced sample consisted of memory (CD45RO+) T cells sorted from blood. The CDR3 region has the DNA TGTGCCAGCAGTCCCACGGGCTTTAACACCGGGGAGCTGTTTTTT. Its translation is CASSPTGFNTGELFF.